The present T cell receptor (beta chain) was sequenced within a study of shared clonotypes between healthy human individuals. Overall study findings and caveats: The sole specimen, blood, was sampled, and tissue repertoires likely differ.

Within Nashville, Tennessee resided all donors, each a Caucasian adult. The investigators split CD4+ cells into a CD45RA+ naive subset and a CD45RA-negative memory subset. In regard to this clone: Its target is unknown.

This CDR3 has 15 residues. Germline assignment: CDR1 LNHNV and CDR2 YYDKDF (reference sequence). Trimming removed 1 base from V and 3 bases from J; junction bases left unmatched: 2. Some clones are missing from TCRdb's copy, which holds only in-frame ones; the method was immunoSEQ multiplex PCR. The table records some 2,000,000 clones, 85% to 95% of them present only once. Sequencing was carried out using naive CD4+ T cells sorted from blood. Subset here: CD45RA+ positively selected. The chain joins TRBV15 to TRBJ1-2; 10 bases are shared with TRBD1. This TCR was sampled from a man younger than 30 in good health. The CDR3 region has the DNA TGTGCCACCAGCAGAGGACAGGGGGCGGACTATGGCTACACCTTC. Protein sequence: CATSRGQGADYGYTF.